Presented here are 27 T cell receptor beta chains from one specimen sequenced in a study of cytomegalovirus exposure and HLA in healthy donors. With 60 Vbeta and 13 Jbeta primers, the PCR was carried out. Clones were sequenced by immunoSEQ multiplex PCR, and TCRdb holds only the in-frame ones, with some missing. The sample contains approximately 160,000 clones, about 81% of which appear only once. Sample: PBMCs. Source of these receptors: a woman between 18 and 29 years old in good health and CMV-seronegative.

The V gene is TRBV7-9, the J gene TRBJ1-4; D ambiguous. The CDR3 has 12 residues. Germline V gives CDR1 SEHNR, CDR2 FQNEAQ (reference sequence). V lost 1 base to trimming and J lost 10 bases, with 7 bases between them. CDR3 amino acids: CASSLEQTKLFF. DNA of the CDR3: TGTGCCAGCAGCTTAGAACAGACAAAACTGTTTTTT.

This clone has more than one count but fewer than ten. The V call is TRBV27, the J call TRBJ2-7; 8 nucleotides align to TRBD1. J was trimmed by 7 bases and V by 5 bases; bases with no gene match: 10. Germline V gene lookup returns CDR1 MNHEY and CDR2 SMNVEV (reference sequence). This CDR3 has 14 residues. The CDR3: CASSAGTGTWEQYF. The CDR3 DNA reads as TGTGCCAGCAGTGCCGGGACAGGCACCTGGGAGCAGTACTTC.

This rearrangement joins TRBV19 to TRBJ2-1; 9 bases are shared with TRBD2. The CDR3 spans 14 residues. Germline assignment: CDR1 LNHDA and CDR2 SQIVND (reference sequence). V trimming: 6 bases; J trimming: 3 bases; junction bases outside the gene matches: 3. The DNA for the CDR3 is TGTGCCAGTAGGGTTAGCGGGGGCTACAATGAGCAGTTCTTC. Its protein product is CASRVSGGYNEQFF. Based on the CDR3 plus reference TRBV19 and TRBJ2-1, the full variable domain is DGGITQSPKYLFRKEGQNVTLSCEQNLNHDAMYWYRQDPGQGLRLIYYSQIVNDFQKGDIAEGYSVSREKKESFPLTVTSAQKNPTAFYLCASRVSGGYNEQFFGPGTRLTVL.

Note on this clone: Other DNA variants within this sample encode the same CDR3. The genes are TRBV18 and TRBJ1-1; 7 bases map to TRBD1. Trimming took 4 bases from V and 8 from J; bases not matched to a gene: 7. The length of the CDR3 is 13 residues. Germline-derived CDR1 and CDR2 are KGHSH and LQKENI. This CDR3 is CASSRPGQSEAFF. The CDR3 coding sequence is TGTGCCAGCTCACGACCGGGACAGTCAGAAGCTTTCTTT.

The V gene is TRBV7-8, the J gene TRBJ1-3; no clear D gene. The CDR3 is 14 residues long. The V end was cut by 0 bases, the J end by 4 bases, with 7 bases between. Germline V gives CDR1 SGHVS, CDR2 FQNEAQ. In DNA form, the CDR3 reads TGTGCCAGCAGCTTAGCCGGCGGGGGAAACACCATATATTTT. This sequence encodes CASSLAGGGNTIYF.

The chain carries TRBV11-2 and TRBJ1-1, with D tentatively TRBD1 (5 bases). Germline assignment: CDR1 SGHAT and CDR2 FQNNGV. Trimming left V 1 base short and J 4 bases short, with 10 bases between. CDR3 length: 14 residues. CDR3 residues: CASSLGQGTTEAFF. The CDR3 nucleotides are TGTGCCAGCAGCTTAGGGCAGGGAACCACTGAAGCTTTCTTT.

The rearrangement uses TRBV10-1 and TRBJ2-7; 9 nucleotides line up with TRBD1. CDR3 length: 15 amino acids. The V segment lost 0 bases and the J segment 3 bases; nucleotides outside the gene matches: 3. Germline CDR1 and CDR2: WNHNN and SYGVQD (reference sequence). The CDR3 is CASSESLGQGYEQYF. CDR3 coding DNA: TGCGCCAGCAGTGAGTCGTTGGGACAGGGCTACGAGCAGTACTTC.

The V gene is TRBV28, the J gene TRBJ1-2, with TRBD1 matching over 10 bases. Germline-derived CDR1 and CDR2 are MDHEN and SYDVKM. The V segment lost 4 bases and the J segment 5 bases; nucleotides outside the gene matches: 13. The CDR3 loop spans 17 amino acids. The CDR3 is CASSSITLGQGRYGYTF. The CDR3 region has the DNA TGTGCCAGCAGTTCAATTACCCTGGGACAGGGGAGGTATGGCTACACCTTC.

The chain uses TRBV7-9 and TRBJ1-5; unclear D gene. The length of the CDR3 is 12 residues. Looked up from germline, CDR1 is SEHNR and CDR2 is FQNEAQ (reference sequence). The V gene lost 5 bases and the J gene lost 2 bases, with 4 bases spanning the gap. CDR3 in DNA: TGTGCCAGCAGCGAGGGCAATCAGCCCCAGCATTTT. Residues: CASSEGNQPQHF.

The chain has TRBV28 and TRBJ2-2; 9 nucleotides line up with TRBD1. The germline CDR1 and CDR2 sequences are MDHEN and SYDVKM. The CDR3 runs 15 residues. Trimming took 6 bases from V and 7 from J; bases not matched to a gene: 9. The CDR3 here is CASRYRDRVFGELFF. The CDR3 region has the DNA TGTGCCAGCAGATACCGGGACAGGGTATTCGGGGAGCTGTTTTTT.

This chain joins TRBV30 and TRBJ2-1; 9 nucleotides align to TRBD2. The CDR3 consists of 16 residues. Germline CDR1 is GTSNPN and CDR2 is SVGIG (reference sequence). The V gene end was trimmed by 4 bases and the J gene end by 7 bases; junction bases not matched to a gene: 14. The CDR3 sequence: CAWMRLGLAGRNEQFF. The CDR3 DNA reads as TGTGCCTGGATGAGGTTGGGCCTAGCGGGAAGGAATGAGCAGTTCTTC.

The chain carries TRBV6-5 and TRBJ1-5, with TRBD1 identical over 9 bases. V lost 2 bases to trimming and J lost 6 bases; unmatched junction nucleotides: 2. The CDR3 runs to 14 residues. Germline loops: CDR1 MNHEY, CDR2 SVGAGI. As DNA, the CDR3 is TGTGCCAGCAGTTACACAGGGGGCGGTCAGCCCCAGCATTTT. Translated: CASSYTGGGQPQHF.

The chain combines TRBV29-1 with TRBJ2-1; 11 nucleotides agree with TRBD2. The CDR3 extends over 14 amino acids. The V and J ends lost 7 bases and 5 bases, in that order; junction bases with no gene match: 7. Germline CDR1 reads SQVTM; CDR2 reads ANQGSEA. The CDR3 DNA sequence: TGCAGCGGTAGGCTAGCGGGGGGCAACAATGAGCAGTTCTTC. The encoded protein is CSGRLAGGNNEQFF.

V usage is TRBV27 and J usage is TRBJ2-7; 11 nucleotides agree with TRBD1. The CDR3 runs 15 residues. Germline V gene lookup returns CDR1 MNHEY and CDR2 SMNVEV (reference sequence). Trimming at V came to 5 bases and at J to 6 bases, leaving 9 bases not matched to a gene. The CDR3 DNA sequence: TGTGCCAGCAGTCCCGGGACAGGGGGAATCGGCGAGCAGTACTTC. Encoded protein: CASSPGTGGIGEQYF.

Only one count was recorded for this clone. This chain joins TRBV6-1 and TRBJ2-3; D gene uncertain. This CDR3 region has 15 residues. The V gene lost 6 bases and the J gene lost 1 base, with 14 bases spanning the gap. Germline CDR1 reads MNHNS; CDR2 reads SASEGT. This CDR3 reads CASSAQLLRTDTQYF. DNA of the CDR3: TGTGCCAGCAGCGCACAACTACTTCGCACAGATACGCAGTATTTT.

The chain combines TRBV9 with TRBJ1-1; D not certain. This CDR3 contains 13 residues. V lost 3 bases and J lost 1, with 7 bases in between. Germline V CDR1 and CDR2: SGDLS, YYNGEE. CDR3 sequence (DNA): TGTGCCAGCAGCGCCTCCCCGAACACTGAAGCTTTCTTT. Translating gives CASSASPNTEAFF. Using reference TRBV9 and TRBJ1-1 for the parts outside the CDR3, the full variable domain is DSGVTQTPKHLITATGQRVTLRCSPRSGDLSVYWYQQSLDQGLQFLIQYYNGEERAKGNILERFSAQQFPDLHSELNLSSLELGDSALYFCASSASPNTEAFFGQGTRLTVV.

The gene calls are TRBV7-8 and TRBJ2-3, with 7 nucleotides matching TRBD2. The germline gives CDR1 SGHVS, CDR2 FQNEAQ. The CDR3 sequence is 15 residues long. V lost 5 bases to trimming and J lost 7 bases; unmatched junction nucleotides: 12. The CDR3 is CASSHILSGTYTQYF. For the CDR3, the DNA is TGTGCCAGCAGCCACATATTGAGCGGGACTTATACGCAGTATTTT.

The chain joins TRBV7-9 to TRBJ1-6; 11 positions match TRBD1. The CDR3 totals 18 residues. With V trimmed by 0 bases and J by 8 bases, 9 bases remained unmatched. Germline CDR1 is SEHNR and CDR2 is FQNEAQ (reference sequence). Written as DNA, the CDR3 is TGTGCCAGCAGCTTAGCCGCCCTTGGACAGGGGGCTTATTCACCCCTCCACTTT. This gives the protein CASSLAALGQGAYSPLHF.

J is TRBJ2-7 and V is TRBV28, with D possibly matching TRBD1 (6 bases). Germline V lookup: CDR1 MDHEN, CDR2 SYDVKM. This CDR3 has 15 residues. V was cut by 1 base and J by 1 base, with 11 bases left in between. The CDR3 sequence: CASSLFRGGSYEQYF. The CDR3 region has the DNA TGTGCCAGCAGTTTATTCAGGGGTGGGTCCTACGAGCAGTACTTC.

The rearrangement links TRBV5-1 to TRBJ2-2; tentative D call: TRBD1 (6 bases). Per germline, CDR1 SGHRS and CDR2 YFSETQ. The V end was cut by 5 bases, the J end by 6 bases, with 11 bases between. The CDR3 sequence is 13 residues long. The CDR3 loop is CASSSDRPGELFF. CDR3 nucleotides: TGCGCCAGCAGTTCTGACAGGCCCGGGGAGCTGTTTTTT. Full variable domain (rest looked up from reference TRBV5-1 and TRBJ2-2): KAGVTQTPRYLIKTRGQQVTLSCSPISGHRSVSWYQQTPGQGLQFLFEYFSETQRNKGNFPGRFSGRQFSNSRSEMNVSTLELGDSALYLCASSSDRPGELFFGEGSRLTVL.

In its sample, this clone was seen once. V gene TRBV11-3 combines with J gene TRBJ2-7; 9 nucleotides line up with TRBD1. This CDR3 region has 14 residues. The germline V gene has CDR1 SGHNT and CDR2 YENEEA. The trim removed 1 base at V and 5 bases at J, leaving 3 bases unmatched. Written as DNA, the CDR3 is TGTGCCAGCAGCTTAGGGGGACAGGGTCACGAGCAGTACTTC. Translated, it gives CASSLGGQGHEQYF.

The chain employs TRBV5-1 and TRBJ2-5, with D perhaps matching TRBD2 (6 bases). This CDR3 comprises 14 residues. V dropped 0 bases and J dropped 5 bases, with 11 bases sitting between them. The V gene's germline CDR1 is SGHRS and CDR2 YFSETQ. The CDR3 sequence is CASSLGAGSETQYF. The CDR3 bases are TGCGCCAGCAGCTTGGGAGCCGGGAGCGAGACCCAGTACTTC.

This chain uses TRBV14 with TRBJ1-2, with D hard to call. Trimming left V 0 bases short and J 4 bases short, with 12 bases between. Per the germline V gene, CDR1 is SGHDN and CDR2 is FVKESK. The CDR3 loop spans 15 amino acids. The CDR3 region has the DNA TGTGCCAGCAGCCAAGAGGTTGGGCAGGTCTATGGCTACACCTTC. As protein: CASSQEVGQVYGYTF. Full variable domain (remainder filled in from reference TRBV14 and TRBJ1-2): EAGVTQFPSHSVIEKGQTVTLRCDPISGHDNLYWYRRVMGKEIKFLLHFVKESKQDESGMPNNRFLAERTGGTYSTLKVQPAELEDSGVYFCASSQEVGQVYGYTFGSGTRLTVV.

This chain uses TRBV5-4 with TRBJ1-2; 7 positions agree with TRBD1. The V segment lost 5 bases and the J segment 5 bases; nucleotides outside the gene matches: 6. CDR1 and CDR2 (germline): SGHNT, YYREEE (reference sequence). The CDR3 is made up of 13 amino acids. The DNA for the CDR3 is TGTGCCAGCAGTTCGAAGGGGGCGTATGGCTACACCTTC. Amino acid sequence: CASSSKGAYGYTF.

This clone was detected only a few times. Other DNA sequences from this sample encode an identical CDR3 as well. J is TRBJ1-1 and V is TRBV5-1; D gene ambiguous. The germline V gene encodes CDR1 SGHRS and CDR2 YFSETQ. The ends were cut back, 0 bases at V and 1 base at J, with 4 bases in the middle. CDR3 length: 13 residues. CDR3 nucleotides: TGCGCCAGCAGCTTGGGGGCGAACACTGAAGCTTTCTTT. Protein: CASSLGANTEAFF.

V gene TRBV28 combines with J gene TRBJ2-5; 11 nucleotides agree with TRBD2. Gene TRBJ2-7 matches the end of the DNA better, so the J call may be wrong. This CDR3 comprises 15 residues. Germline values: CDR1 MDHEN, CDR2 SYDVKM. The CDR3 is CASSLLTSGTYEQYF. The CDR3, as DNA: TGTGCCAGCAGTTTATTGACTAGCGGGACCTACGAGCAGTACTTC.

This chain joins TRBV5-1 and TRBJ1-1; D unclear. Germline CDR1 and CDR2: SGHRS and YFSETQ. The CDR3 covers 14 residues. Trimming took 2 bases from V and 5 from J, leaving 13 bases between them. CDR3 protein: CASSLHLGVTEAFF. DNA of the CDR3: TGCGCCAGCAGCTTACATCTGGGCGTGACTGAAGCTTTCTTT.